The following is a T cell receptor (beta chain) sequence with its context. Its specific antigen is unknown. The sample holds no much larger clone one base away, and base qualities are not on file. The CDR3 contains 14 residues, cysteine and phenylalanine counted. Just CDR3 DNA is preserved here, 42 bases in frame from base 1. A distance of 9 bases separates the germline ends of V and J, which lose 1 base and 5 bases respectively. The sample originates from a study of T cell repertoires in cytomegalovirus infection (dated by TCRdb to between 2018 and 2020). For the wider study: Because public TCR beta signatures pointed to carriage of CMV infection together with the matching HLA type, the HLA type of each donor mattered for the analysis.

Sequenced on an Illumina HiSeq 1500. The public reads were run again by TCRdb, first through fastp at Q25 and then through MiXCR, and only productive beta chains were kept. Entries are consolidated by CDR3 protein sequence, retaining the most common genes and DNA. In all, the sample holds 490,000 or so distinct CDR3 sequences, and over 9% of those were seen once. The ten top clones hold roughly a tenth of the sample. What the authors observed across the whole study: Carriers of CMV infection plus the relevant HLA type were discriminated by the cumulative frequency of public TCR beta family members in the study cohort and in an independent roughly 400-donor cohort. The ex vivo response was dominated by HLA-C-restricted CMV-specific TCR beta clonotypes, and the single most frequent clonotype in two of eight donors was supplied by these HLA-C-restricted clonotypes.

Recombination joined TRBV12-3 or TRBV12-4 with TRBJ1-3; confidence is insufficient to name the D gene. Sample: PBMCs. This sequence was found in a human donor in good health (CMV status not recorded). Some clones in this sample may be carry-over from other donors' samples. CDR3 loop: CASSLGGPRNTIYF. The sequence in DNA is TGTGCCAGCAGTTTAGGTGGCCCAAGAAACACCATATATTTT.